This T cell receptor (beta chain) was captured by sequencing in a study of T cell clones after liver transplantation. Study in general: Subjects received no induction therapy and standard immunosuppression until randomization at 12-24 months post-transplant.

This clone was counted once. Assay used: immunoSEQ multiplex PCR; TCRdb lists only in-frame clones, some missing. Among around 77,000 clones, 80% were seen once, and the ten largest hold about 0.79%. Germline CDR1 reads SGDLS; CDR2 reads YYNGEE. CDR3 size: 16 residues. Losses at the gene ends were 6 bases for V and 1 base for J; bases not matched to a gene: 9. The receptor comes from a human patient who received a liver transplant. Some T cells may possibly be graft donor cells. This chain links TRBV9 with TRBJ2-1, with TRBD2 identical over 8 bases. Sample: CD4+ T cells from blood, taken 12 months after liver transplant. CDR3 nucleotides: TGTGCCAGCACCGTGGGCGGGAGGCAGTCCTACAATGAGCAGTTCTTC. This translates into CASTVGGRQSYNEQFF.